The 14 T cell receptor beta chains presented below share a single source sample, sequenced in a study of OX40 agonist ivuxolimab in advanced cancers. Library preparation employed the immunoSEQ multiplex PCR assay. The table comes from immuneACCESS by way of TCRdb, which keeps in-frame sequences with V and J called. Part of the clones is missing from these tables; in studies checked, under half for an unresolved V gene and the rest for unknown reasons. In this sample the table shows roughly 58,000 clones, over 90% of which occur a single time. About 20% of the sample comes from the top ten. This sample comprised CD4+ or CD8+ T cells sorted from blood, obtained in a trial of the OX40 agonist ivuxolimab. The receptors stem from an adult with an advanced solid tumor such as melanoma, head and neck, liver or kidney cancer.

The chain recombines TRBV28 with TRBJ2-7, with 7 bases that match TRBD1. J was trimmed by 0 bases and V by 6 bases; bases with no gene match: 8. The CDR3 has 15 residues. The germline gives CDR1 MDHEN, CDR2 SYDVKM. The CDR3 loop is CASSGTAWGSYEQYF. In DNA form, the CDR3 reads TGTGCCAGCAGCGGGACAGCCTGGGGCTCCTACGAGCAGTACTTC.

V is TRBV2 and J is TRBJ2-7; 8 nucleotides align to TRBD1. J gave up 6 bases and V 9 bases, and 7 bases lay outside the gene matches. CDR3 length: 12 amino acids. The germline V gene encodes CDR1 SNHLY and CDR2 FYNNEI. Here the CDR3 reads CASKDRAGEQYF. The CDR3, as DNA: TGTGCCAGTAAGGACAGGGCGGGCGAGCAGTACTTC.

The CDR3 sequence: CASSPFRTYEQYF. In nucleotides, the CDR3 is TGTGCCAGCAGCCCCTTCAGGACCTACGAGCAGTACTTC. The rearrangement links TRBV11-2 to TRBJ2-5; D gene ambiguous. Judging by the DNA end, TRBJ2-7 fits better; the J call may be wrong. The CDR3 consists of 13 residues. Germline V gives CDR1 SGHAT, CDR2 FQNNGV.

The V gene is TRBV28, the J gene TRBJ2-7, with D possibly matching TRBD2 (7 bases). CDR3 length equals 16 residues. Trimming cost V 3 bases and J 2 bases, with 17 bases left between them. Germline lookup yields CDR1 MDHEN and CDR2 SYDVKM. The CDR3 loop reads CASSFPLQGGAYEQYF. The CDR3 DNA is TGTGCCAGCAGTTTCCCCCTACAGGGAGGGGCCTACGAGCAGTACTTC.

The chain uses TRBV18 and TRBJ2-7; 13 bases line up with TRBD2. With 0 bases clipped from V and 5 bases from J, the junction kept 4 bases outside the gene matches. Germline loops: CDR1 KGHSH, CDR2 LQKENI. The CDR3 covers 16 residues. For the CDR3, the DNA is TGTGCCAGCTCACCACCGCGGACTAGCGGGAGCCACGAGCAGTACTTC. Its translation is CASSPPRTSGSHEQYF.

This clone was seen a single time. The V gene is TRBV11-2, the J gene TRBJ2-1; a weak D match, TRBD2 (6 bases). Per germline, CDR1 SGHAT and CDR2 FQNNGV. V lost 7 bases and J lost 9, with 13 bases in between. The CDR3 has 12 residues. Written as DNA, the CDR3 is TGTGCCAGCACCTCGCAGGGAGGTGAGCAGTTCTTC. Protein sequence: CASTSQGGEQFF.

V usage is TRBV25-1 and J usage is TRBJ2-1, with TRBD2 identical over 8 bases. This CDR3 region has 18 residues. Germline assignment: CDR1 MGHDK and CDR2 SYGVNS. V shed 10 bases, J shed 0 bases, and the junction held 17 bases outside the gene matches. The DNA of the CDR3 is TGTGCCACCAAGACCCTCCCGCGCGGGGGGAGCTCCTACAATGAGCAGTTCTTC. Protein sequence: CATKTLPRGGSSYNEQFF.

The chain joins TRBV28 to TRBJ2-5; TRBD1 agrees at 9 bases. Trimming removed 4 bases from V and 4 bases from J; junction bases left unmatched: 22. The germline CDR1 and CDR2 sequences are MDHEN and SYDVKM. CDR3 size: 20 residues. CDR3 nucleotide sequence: TGTGCCAGCAGTTCCGTGCACTATTTGGGACAGGGAAGAGGGGTAGAGACCCAGTACTTC. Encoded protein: CASSSVHYLGQGRGVETQYF.

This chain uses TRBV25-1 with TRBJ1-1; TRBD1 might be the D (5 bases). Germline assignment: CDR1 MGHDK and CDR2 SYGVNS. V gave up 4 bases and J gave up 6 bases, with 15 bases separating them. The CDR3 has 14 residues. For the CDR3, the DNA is TGTGCCAGCAGTGGGCCGGGGGATGGGGCTGAAGCTTTCTTT. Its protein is CASSGPGDGAEAFF.

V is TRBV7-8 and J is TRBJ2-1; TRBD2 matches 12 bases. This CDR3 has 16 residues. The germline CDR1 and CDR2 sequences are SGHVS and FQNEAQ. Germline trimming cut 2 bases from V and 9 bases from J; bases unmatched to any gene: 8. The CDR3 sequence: CASSLRRLAGVAEQFF. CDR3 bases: TGTGCCAGCAGCTTAAGGAGACTAGCGGGAGTAGCTGAGCAGTTCTTC.

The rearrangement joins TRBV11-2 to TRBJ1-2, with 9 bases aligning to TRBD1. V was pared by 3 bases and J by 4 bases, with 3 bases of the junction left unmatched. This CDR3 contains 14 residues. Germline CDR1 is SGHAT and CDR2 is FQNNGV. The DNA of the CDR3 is TGTGCCAGCAGCTTTACAGGGGGCGGCTATGGCTACACCTTC. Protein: CASSFTGGGYGYTF.

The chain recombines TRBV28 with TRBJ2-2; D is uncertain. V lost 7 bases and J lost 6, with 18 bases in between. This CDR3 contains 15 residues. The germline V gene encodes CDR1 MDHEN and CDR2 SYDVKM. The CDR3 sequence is CASISVVRSSGELFF. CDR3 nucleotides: TGTGCCAGCATCTCGGTAGTAAGGTCATCCGGGGAGCTGTTTTTT.

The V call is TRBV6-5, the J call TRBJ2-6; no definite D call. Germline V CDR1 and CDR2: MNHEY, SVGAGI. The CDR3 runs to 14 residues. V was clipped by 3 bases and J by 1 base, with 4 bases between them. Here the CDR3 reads CASSYLSGANVLTF. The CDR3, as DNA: TGTGCCAGCAGTTATCTATCTGGGGCCAACGTCCTGACTTTC.

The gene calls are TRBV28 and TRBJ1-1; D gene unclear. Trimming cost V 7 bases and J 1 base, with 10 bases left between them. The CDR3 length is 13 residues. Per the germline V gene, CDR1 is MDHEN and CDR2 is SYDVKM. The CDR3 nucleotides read TGTGCCAGCAACGACCGAGGGAACACTGAAGCTTTCTTT. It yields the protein CASNDRGNTEAFF.